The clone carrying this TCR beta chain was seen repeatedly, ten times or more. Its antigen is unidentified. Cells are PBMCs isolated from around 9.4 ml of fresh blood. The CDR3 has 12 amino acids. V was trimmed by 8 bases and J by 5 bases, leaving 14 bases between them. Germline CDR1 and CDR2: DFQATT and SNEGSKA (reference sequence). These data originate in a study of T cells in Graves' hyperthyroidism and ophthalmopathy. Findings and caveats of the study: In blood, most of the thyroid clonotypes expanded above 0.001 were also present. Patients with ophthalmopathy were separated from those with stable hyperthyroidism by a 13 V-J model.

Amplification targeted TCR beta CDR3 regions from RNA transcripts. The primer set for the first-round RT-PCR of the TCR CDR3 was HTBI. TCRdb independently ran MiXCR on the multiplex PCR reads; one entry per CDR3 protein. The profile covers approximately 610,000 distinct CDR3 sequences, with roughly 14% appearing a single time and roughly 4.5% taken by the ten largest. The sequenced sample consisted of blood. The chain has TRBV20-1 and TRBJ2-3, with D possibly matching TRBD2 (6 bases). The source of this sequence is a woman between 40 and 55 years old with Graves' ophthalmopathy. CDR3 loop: CSTNQAGDTQYF. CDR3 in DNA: TGCAGTACGAACCAAGCGGGAGATACGCAGTATTTT.